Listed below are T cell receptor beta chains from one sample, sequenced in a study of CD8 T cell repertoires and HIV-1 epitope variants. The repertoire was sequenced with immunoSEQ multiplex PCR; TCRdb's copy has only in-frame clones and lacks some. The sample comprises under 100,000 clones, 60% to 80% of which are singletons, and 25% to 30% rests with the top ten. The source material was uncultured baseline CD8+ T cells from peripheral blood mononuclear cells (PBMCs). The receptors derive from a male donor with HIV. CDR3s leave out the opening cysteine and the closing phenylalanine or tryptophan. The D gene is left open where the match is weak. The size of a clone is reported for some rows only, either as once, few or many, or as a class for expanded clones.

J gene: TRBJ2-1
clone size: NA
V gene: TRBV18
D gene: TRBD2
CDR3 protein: ASSPLAGESDEQF

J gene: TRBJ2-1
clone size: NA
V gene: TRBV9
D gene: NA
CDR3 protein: ASSSRDEQF

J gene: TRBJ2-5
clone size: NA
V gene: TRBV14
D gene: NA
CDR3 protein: ASSQVTVPSETQY

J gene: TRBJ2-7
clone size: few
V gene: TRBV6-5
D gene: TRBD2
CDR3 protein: ASRPTSGRLGEQY

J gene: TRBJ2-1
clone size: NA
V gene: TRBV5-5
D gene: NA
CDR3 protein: ASSLTTDNNEQF

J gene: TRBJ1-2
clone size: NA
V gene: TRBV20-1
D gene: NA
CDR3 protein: SARDFRGYT

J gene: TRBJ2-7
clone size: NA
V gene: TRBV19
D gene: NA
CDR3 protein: ASSIVGSSYEQY

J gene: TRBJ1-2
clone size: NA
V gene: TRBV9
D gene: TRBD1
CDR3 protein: ASSSQGARGYT

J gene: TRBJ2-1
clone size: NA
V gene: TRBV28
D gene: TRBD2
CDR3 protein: ASSSPAGDRNEQF

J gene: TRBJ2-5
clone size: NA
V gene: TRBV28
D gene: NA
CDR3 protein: ASSSLLLGVQETQY

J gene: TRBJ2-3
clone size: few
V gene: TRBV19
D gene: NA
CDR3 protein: ASSIGTADTQY

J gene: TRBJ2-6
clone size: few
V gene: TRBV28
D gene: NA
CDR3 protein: ASGGANVLT

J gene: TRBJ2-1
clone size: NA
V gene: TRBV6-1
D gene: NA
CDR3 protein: ASAFGGNRDEQF

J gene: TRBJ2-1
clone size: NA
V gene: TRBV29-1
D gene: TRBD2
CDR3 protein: SVAASGGNEQF

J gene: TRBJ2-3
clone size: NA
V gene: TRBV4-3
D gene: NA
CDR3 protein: ASSQLRGAGTDTQY

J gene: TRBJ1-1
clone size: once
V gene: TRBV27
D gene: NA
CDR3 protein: ASSLSNTGNTEAF

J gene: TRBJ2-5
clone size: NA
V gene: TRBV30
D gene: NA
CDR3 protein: AWSQGKETQY